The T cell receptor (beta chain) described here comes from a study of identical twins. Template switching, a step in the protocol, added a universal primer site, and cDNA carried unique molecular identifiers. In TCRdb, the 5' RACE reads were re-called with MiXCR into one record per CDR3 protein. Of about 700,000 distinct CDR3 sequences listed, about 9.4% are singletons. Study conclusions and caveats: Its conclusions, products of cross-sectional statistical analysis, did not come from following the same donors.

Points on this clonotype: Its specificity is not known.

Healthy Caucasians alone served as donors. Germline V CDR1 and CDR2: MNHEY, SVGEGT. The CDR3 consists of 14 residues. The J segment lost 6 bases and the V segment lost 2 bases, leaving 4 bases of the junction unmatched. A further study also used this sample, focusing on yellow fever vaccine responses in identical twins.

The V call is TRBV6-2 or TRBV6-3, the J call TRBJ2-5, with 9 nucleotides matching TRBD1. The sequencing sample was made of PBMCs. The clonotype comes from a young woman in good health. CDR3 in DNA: TGTGCCAGCAGTTACGGGACAGGGAGGAAGACCCAGTACTTC. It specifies CASSYGTGRKTQYF.